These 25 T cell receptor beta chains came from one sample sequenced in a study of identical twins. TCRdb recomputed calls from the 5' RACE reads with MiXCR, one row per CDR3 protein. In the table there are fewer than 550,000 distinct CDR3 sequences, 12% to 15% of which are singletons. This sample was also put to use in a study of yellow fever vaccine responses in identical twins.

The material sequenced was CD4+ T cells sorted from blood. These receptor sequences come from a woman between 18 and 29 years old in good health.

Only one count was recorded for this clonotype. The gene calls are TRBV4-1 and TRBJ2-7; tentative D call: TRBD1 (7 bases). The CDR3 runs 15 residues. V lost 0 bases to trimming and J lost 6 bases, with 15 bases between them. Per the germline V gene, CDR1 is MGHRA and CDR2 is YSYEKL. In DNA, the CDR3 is TGCGCCAGCAGCCAAGATGGCGGGACAGTCCGCGAGCAGTACTTC. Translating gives CASSQDGGTVREQYF.

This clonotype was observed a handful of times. CDR3 amino acids: CATSRRQGGAFF. In nucleotides, the CDR3 is TGTGCCACCAGCAGGAGACAGGGTGGAGCTTTCTTT. The chain carries TRBV15 and TRBJ1-1; 7 bases are shared with TRBD1. CDR1 LNHNV and CDR2 YYDKDF come from the germline V gene (reference sequence). This CDR3 is built from 12 residues. The J segment lost 10 bases and the V segment lost 3 bases, leaving 5 bases of the junction unmatched. Using reference TRBV15 and TRBJ1-1 for the parts outside the CDR3, the full variable domain is DAMVIQNPRYQVTQFGKPVTLSCSQTLNHNVMYWYQQKSSQAPKLLFHYYDKDFNNEADTPDNFQSRRPNTSFCFLDIRSPGLGDTAMYLCATSRRQGGAFFGQGTRLTVV.

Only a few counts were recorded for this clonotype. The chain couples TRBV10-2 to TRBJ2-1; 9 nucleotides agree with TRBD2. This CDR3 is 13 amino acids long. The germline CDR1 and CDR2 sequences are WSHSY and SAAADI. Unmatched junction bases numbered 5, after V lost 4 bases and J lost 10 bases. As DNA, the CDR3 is TGCGCCAGCAGTGTAGTAGCGGGAGTGGAGCAGTTCTTC. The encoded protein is CASSVVAGVEQFF.

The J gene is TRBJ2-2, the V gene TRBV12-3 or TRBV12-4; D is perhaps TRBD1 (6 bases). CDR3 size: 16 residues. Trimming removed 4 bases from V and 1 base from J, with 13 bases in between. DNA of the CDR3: TGTGCCAGCAGTTGGAAAAGACAGGAGAACACCGGGGAGCTGTTTTTT. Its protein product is CASSWKRQENTGELFF.

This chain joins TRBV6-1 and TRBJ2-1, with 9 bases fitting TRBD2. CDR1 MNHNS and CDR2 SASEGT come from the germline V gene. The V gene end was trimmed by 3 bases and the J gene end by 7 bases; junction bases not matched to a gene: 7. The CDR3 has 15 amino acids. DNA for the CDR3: TGTGCCAGCAGTGAGGCGGGGGGGCTGCTTAATGAGCAGTTCTTC. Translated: CASSEAGGLLNEQFF.

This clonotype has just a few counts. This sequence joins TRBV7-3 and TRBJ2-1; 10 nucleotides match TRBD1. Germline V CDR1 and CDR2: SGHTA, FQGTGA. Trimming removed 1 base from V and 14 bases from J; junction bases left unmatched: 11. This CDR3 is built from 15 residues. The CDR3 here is CASSLRGDRGEIEFF. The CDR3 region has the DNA TGTGCCAGCAGCTTAAGGGGGGACAGGGGCGAAATTGAGTTCTTC. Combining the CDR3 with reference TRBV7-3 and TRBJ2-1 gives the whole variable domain GAGVSQTPSNKVTEKGKYVELRCDPISGHTALYWYRQSLGQGPEFLIYFQGTGAADDSGLPNDRFFAVRPEGSVSTLKIQRTERGDSAVYLCASSLRGDRGEIEFFGPGTRLTVL.

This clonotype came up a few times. As DNA, the CDR3 is TGTGCCACCAGTGATCTGGCGGGGGGGCCCAATGAGCAGTTCTTC. It yields the protein CATSDLAGGPNEQFF. This sequence joins TRBV24-1 and TRBJ2-1; TRBD2 agrees at 9 bases. The germline CDR1 and CDR2 sequences are KGHDR and SFDVKD. V dropped 3 bases and J dropped 6; count of bases not matched to a gene: 5. The CDR3 extends over 15 amino acids.

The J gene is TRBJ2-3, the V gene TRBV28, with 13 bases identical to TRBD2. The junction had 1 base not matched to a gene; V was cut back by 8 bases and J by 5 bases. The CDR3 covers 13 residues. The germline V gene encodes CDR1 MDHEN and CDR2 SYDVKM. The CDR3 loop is CASRTSGGDTQYF. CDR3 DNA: TGTGCCAGCCGGACTAGCGGGGGAGATACGCAGTATTTT.

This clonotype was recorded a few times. Written as DNA, the CDR3 is TGCGCCAGCAGCCTCGGGAGAGGGGGGACGACAGGGTCTTCTTTCACCGGGGAGCTGTTTTTT. Translating gives CASSLGRGGTTGSSFTGELFF. The chain links TRBV4-1 to TRBJ2-2, with D possibly being TRBD1 (7 bases). The germline CDR1 and CDR2 sequences are MGHRA and YSYEKL. V lost 4 bases and J lost 4, with 31 bases in between. This CDR3 comprises 21 residues.

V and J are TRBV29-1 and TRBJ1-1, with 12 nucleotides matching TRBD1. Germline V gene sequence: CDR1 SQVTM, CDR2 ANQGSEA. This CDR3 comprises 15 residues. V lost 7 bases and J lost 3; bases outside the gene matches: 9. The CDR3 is CSEIPGQGAYTEAFF. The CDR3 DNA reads TGCAGCGAAATACCGGGACAGGGGGCTTACACTGAAGCTTTCTTT.

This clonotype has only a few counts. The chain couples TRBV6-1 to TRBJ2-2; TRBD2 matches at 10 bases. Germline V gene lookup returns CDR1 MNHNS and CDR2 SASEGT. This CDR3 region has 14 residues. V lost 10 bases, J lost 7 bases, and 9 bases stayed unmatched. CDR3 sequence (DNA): TGTGCCACCGCCGGGACTAGCGTTGACGGGGAGCTGTTTTTT. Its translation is CATAGTSVDGELFF.

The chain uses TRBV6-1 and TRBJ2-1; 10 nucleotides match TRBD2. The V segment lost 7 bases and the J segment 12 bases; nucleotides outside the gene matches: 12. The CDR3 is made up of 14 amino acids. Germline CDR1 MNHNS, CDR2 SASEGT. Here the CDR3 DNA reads TGTGCCAGCACCGAAGGTAGCGGGAGGCTAGGGCAGTTCTTC. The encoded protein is CASTEGSGRLGQFF.

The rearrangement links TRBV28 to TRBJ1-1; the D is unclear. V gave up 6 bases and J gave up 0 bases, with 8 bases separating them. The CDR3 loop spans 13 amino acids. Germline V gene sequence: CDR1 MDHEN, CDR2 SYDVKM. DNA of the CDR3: TGTGCCAGCAGGGAACTTATGAACACTGAAGCTTTCTTT. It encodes CASRELMNTEAFF.

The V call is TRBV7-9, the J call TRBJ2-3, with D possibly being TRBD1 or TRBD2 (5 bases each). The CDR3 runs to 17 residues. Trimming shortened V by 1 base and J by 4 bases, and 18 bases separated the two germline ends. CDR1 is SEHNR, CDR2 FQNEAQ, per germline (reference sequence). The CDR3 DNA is TGTGCCAGCAGCTTAGACCGGGACGCCCTGAGCGCAGATACGCAGTATTTT. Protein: CASSLDRDALSADTQYF.

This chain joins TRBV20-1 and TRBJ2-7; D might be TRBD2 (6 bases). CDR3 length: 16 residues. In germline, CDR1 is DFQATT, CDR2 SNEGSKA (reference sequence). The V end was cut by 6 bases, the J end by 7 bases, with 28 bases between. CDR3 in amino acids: CSAPIPGRDVSGEQYF. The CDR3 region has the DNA TGCAGTGCCCCGATCCCAGGGCGGGACGTGTCGGGTGAGCAGTACTTC.

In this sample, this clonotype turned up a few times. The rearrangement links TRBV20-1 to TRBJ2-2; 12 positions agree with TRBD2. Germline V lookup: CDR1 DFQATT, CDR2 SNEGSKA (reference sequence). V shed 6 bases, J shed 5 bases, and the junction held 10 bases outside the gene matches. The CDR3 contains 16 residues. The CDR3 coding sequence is TGCAGTGCCCAGTATGGACTAGCGGGACCTACCGGGGAGCTGTTTTTT. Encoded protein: CSAQYGLAGPTGELFF.

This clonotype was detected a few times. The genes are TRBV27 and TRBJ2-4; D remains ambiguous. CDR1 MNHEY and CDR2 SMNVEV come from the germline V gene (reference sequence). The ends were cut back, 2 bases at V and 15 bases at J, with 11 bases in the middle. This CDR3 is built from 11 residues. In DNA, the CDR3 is TGTGCCAGCAGTTTACCCTCCTTAGGGTACTTC. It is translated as CASSLPSLGYF.

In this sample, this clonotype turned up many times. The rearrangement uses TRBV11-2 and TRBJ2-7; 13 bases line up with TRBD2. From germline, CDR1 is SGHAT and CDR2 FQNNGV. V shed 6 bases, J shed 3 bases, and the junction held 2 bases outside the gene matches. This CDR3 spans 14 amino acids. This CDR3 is CASRWTSGGYEQYF. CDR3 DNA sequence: TGTGCCAGCAGATGGACTAGCGGGGGCTACGAGCAGTACTTC.

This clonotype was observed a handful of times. The DNA of the CDR3 is TGTGCCAGCAGCTTATCCCCGCCCAATGAGCAGTTCTTC. It encodes CASSLSPPNEQFF. This chain uses TRBV7-3 with TRBJ2-1, with D uncertain. Germline V gene lookup returns CDR1 SGHTA and CDR2 FQGTGA. The V end lost 2 bases, the J end lost 6 bases, and 8 bases lay between the germline ends. The CDR3 is 13 amino acids.

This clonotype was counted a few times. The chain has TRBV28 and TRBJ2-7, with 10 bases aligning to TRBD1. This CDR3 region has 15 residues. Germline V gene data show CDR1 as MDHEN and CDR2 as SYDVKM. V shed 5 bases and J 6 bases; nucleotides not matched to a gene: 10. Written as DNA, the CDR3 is TGTGCCAGCAGTCAATCCGACAGGGGGCATGCCGAGCAGTACGTC. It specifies CASSQSDRGHAEQYV.

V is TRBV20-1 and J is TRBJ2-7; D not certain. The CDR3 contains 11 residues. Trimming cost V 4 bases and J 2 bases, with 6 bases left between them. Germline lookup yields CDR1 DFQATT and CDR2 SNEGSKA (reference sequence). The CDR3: CSATGPYEQYV. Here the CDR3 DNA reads TGCAGTGCTACTGGTCCCTACGAGCAGTACGTC.

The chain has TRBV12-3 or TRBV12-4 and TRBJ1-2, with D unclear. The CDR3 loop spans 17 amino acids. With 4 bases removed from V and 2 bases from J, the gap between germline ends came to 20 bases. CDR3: CASSSSPSEETNYGYTF. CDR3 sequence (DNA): TGTGCCAGCAGTTCTAGCCCCTCGGAGGAGACAAACTATGGCTACACCTTC.

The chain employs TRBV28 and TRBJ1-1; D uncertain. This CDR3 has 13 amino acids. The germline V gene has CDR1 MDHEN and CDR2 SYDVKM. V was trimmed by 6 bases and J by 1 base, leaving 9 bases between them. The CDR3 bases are TGTGCCAGCAGACCCAAACCGAACACTGAAGCTTTCTTT. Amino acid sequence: CASRPKPNTEAFF. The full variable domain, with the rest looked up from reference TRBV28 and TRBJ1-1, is DVKVTQSSRYLVKRTGEKVFLECVQDMDHENMFWYRQDPGLGLRLIYFSYDVKMKEKGDIPEGYSVSREKKERFSLILESASTNQTSMYLCASRPKPNTEAFFGQGTRLTVV.

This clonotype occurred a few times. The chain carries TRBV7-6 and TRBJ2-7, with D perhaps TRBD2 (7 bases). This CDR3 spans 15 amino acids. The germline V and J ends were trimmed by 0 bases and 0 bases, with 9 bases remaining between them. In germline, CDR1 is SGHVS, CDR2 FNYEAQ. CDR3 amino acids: CASSLAGGHSYEQYV. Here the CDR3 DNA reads TGTGCCAGCAGCTTAGCCGGGGGGCACTCCTACGAGCAGTACGTC.

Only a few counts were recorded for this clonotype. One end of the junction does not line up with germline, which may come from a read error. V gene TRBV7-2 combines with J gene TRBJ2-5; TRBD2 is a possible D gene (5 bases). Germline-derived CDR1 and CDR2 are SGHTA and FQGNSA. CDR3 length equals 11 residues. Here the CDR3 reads CASSLVPGIWF. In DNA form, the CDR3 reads TGTGCCAGCAGCTTAGTACCCGGGATCTGGTTC.